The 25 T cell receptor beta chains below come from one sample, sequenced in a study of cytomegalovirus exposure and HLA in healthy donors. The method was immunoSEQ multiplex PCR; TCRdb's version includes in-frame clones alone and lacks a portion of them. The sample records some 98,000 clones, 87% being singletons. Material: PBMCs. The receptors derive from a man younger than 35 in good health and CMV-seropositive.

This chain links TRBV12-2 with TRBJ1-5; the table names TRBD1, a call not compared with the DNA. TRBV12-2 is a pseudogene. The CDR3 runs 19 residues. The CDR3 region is CASRLGQHIPLYSNQPQHF. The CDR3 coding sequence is TGTGCAAGTCGCCTGGGCCAACACATACCTCTGTATAGCAATCAGCCCCAGCATTTT.

CDR3 sequence (DNA): TGTGCCAGCAGCTTAGTACTTAGAAACGAAAATGAGCAGTTCTTC. This gives the protein CASSLVLRNENEQFF. The gene calls are TRBV7-6 and TRBJ2-1; no clear D gene. Trimming took off 1 base at V and 7 bases at J, with 14 bases between the two ends. The germline V gene has CDR1 SGHVS and CDR2 FNYEAQ. The CDR3 has 15 amino acids.

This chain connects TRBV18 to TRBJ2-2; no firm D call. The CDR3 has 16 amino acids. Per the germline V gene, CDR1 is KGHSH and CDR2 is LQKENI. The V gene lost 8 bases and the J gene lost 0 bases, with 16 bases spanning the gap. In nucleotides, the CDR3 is TGTGCCAGCAGCTCCAGGAACGGTGCGAACACCGGGGAGCTGTTTTTT. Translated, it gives CASSSRNGANTGELFF.

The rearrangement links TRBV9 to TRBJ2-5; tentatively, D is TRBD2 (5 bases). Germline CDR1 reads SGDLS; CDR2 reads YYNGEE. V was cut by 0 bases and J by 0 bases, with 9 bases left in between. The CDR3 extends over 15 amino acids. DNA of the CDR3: TGTGCCAGCAGCGTAGACGAGAGGGACCAAGAGACCCAGTACTTC. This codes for CASSVDERDQETQYF. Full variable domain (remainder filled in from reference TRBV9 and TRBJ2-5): DSGVTQTPKHLITATGQRVTLRCSPRSGDLSVYWYQQSLDQGLQFLIQYYNGEERAKGNILERFSAQQFPDLHSELNLSSLELGDSALYFCASSVDERDQETQYFGPGTRLLVL.

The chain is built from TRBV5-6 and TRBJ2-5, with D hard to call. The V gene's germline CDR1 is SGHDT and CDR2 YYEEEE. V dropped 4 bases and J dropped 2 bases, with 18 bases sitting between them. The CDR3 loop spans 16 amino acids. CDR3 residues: CASSQPTKTTQETQYF. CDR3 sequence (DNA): TGTGCCAGCAGCCAACCCACGAAAACAACGCAAGAGACCCAGTACTTC.

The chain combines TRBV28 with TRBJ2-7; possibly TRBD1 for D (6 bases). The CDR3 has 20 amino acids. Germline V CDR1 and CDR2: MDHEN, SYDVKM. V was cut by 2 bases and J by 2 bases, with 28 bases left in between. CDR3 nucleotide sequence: TGTGCCAGCAGTTTACCCTTAGGACAGAGAAAAGCCCCAATACCCTACGAGCAGTACTTC. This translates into CASSLPLGQRKAPIPYEQYF.

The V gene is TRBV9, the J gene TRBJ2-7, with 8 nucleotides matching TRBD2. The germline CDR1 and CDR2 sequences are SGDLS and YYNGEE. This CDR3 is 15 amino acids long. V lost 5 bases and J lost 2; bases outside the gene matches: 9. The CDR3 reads CASSALAGGPYEQYF. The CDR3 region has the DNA TGTGCCAGCAGTGCCTTGGCGGGAGGCCCCTACGAGCAGTACTTC.

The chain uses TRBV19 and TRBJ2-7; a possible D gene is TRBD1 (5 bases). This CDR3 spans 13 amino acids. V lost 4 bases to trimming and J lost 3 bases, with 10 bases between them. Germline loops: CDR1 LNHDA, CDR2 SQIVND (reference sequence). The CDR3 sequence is CASSTTGSYEQYF. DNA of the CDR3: TGTGCCAGTAGTACCACAGGAAGCTACGAGCAGTACTTC.

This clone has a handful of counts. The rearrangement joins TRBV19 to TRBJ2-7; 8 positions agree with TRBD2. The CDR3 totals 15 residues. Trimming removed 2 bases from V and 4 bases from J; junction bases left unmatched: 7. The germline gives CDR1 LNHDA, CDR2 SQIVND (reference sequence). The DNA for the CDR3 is TGTGCCAGTAGTATATCCCCTAGCGGGCCTTACGAGCAGTACTTC. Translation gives CASSISPSGPYEQYF.

CDR3 DNA: TGCAGCGTACTGTCCGGGACTAGCGGGGGAGTCACCGGGGAGCTGTTTTTT. Its protein is CSVLSGTSGGVTGELFF. V is TRBV29-1 and J is TRBJ2-2; 14 bases map to TRBD2. From germline, CDR1 is SQVTM and CDR2 ANQGSEA. This CDR3 region has 17 residues. Losses at the gene ends were 6 bases for V and 4 bases for J; bases not matched to a gene: 10.

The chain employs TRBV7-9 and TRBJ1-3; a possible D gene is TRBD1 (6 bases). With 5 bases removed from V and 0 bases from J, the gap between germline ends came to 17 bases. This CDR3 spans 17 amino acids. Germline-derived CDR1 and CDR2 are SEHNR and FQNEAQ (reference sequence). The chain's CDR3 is CASSRSDSLDSGNTIYF. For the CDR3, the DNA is TGTGCCAGCAGCAGATCGGACAGCCTCGACTCTGGAAACACCATATATTTT.

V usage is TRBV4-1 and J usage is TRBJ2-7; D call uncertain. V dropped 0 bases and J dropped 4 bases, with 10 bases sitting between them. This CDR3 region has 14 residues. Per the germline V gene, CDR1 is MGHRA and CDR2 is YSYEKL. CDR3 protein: CASSQDYPGYEQYF. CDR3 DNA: TGCGCCAGCAGCCAAGATTACCCCGGGTACGAGCAGTACTTC.

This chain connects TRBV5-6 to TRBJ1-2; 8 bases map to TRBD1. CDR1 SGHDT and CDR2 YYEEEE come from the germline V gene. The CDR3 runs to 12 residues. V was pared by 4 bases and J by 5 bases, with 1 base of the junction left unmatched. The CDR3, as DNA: TGTGCCAGCAGCCGACAGGGGTATGGCTACACCTTC. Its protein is CASSRQGYGYTF. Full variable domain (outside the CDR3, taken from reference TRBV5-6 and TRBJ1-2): DAGVTQSPTHLIKTRGQQVTLRCSPKSGHDTVSWYQQALGQGPQFIFQYYEEEERQRGNFPDRFSGHQFPNYSSELNVNALLLGDSALYLCASSRQGYGYTFGSGTRLTVV.

Here the CDR3 reads CASSPTHGTVNEKLFF. CDR3 in DNA: TGTGCCAGCAGCCCTACCCACGGGACAGTCAATGAAAAACTGTTTTTT. The genes are TRBV7-2 and TRBJ1-4; 7 nucleotides align to TRBD1. V shed 5 bases, J shed 5 bases, and the junction held 11 bases outside the gene matches. The germline V gene encodes CDR1 SGHTA and CDR2 FQGNSA. CDR3 length equals 16 residues.

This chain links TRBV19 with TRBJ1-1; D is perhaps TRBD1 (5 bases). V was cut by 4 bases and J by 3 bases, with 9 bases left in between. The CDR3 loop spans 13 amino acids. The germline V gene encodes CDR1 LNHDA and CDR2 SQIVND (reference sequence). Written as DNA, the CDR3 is TGTGCCAGTAGTAACACCAGGGACACTGAAGCTTTCTTT. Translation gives CASSNTRDTEAFF.

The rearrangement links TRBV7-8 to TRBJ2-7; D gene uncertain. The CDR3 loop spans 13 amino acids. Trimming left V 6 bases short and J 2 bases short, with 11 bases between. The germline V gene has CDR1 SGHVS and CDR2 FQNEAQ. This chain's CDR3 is CASRSVEAYEQYF. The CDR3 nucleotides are TGTGCCAGCAGATCTGTAGAAGCCTACGAGCAGTACTTC.

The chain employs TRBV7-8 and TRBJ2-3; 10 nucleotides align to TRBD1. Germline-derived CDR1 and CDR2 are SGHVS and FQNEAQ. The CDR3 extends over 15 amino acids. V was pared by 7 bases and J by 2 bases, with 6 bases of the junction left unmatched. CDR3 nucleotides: TGTGCCAGCAAGCCGGACAGGGGGAACACAGATACGCAGTATTTT. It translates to CASKPDRGNTDTQYF.

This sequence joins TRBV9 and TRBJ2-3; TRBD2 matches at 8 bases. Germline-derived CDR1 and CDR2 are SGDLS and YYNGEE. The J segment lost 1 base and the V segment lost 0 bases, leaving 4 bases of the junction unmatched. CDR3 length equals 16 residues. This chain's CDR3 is CASSVAGGLGTDTQYF. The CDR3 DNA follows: TGTGCCAGCAGCGTAGCGGGGGGGCTCGGCACAGATACGCAGTATTTT.

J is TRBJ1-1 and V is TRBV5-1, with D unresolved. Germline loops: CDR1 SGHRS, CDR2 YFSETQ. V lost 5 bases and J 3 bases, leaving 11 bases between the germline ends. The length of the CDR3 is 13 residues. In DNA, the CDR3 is TGCGCCAGCAGGGTTTCGTCGGACACTGAAGCTTTCTTT. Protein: CASRVSSDTEAFF.

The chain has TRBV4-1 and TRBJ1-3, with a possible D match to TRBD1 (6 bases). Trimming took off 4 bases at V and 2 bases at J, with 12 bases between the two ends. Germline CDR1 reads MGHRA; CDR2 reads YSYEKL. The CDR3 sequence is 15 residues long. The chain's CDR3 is CASSPQGVPGNTIYF. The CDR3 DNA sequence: TGCGCCAGCAGCCCACAGGGTGTGCCTGGAAACACCATATATTTT.

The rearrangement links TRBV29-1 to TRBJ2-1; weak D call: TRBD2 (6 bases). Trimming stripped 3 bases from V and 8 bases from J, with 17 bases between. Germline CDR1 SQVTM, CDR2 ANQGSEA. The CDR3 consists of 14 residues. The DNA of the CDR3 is TGCAGCGTTGACGACGCCGGGAGCGTCGATGAGCAGTTCTTC. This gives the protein CSVDDAGSVDEQFF.

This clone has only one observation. CDR3 amino acids: CASSGSRSLYNSPLHF. CDR3 in DNA: TGTGCCAGCAGTGGATCAAGGAGCCTCTATAATTCACCCCTCCACTTT. The chain couples TRBV25-1 to TRBJ1-6; no clear D. V lost 4 bases and J 3 bases, leaving 13 bases between the germline ends. Germline lookup yields CDR1 MGHDK and CDR2 SYGVNS. CDR3 length equals 16 residues.

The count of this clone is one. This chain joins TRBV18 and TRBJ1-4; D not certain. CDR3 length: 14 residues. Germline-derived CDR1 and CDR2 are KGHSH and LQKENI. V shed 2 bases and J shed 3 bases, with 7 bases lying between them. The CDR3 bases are TGTGCCAGCTCACCAGAGGGTTCTAATGAAAAACTGTTTTTT. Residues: CASSPEGSNEKLFF.

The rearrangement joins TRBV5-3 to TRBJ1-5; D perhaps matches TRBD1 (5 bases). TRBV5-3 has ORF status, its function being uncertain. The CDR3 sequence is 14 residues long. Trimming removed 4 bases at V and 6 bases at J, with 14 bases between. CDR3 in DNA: TGTGCCAGAAGCGAAGGACATCCAGGTCAGCCCCAGCATTTT. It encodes CARSEGHPGQPQHF.

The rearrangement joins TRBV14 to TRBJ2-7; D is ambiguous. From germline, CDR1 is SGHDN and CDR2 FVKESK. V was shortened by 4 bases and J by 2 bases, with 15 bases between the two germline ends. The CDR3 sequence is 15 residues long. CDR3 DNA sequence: TGTGCCAGCAGCCCGTCAATCGGCGGAACCTACGAGCAGTACTTC. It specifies CASSPSIGGTYEQYF.